The 28 T cell receptor beta chains below were found in one sample sequenced in a study of beta chain features in type 1 diabetes. Every isolated RNA sample was fully reverse transcribed, so sequencing captured expressed TCRB transcripts. The table came from immunoSEQ multiplex PCR; TCRdb's copy has only in-frame clones and leaves some out. The sample has 330,000 or so clones; 11% to 15% are singletons. Sequences were obtained from central memory CD4+ T cells from blood. All receptors come from a man younger than 45 in good health.

This clone was detected only a few times. The CDR3 coding sequence is TGTGCCAGCAGCTTAGGGTTTAAGGGGGAAGAGGTGGAGACCCAGTACTTC. Its translation: CASSLGFKGEEVETQYF. The rearrangement uses TRBV2 and TRBJ2-5, with a possible D match to TRBD1 (6 bases). CDR3 size: 17 residues. CDR1 SNHLY and CDR2 FYNNEI come from the germline V gene. Between the trimmed V and J ends, which lost 6 bases and 5 bases, there was a span of 25 bases.

The chain links TRBV7-2 to TRBJ1-1; 8 bases map to TRBD1. Trimming took 0 bases from V and 4 from J; bases not matched to a gene: 1. CDR3 length equals 14 residues. Germline loops: CDR1 SGHTA, CDR2 FQGNSA. The CDR3 DNA is TGTGCCAGCAGCTTAGCGCAGGGGGCCACTGAAGCTTTCTTT. Amino acid sequence: CASSLAQGATEAFF.

In its sample, this clone was seen a few times. CDR3 DNA sequence: TGTGCCAGCAGCTCGTCAGGGTCCGAGCAGTACTTC. Protein product: CASSSSGSEQYF. This chain joins TRBV2 and TRBJ2-7; D may be TRBD1 (5 bases). Germline values: CDR1 SNHLY, CDR2 FYNNEI. CDR3 size: 12 residues. The V and J ends lost 6 bases and 6 bases respectively, with 12 bases between them.

In its sample, this clone was seen once. The chain links TRBV4-1 to TRBJ1-2; D not certain. Trimming pared 0 bases from V and 4 bases from J, leaving 9 bases between. The CDR3 length is 14 residues. Germline V gene lookup returns CDR1 MGHRA and CDR2 YSYEKL. The CDR3 here is CASSQERSPYGYTF. CDR3 sequence (DNA): TGCGCCAGCAGCCAAGAGCGGAGTCCCTATGGCTACACCTTC.

This clone was seen a few times. The genes are TRBV30 and TRBJ1-2; tentative D call: TRBD1 (5 bases). Trimming shortened V by 8 bases and J by 8 bases, and 15 bases separated the two germline ends. The germline V gene encodes CDR1 GTSNPN and CDR2 SVGIG (reference sequence). This CDR3 is 11 amino acids long. This chain's CDR3 is CAGNRQNGYTF. DNA of the CDR3: TGTGCCGGGAATCGACAGAACGGCTACACCTTC.

V usage is TRBV6-5 and J usage is TRBJ1-6, with 10 bases fitting TRBD1. CDR3 length: 14 residues. Germline CDR1 MNHEY, CDR2 SVGAGI. V lost 5 bases and J lost 10; bases outside the gene matches: 5. This chain's CDR3 is CASSPGTGASPLHF. The CDR3 bases are TGTGCCAGCAGTCCCGGGACAGGGGCCTCACCCCTCCACTTT.

This clone was seen only a few times. This chain connects TRBV2 to TRBJ1-5; 12 bases map to TRBD1. The V gene's germline CDR1 is SNHLY and CDR2 FYNNEI. Trimming cost V 8 bases and J 9 bases; bases outside gene matches: 8. There are 14 residues in the CDR3. CDR3 in DNA: TGTGCCAGCGGGGGACAGGGGGCCTCCGGGCCCCAGCATTTT. Amino acid sequence: CASGGQGASGPQHF.

This clone has just a few counts. V and J are TRBV7-7 and TRBJ2-5; tentatively, D is TRBD1 (6 bases). The CDR3 extends over 13 amino acids. The germline CDR1 and CDR2 sequences are SSHAT and FNYEAQ (reference sequence). V dropped 5 bases and J dropped 6 bases, with 13 bases sitting between them. This CDR3 is CASSPGQQQTQYF. The CDR3 DNA reads as TGTGCCAGCAGCCCTGGACAGCAGCAGACCCAGTACTTC.

To note about this clone: The conserved final phenylalanine or tryptophan is absent from the CDR3, which likely points to a read error. The DNA is left out, because the CDR3 cannot be placed on it with certainty; the CDR3 is given as TCRdb lists it. The rearrangement joins TRBV4-1 to TRBJ2-3. CDR1 and CDR2 (germline): MGHRA, YSYEKL. The length of the CDR3 is 11 amino acids, counting both ends. The CDR3 is CASSPQPRRFI.

The sample holds a few counts of this clone. This chain joins TRBV18 and TRBJ2-3, with 9 nucleotides matching TRBD2. V shed 0 bases, J shed 0 bases, and the junction held 10 bases outside the gene matches. Looked up from germline, CDR1 is KGHSH and CDR2 is LQKENI. The CDR3 is 19 amino acids. CDR3 sequence: CASSPPNGLAGTSTDTQYF. CDR3 DNA sequence: TGTGCCAGCTCACCACCCAATGGGCTAGCGGGAACTAGCACAGATACGCAGTATTTT.

This clone was picked up a small number of times. The rearrangement uses TRBV6-1 and TRBJ2-7, with TRBD1 matching 7 bases. CDR3 length: 13 residues. Looked up from germline, CDR1 is MNHNS and CDR2 is SASEGT. V trimming: 7 bases; J trimming: 6 bases; junction bases outside the gene matches: 9. DNA for the CDR3: TGTGCCAGCACAGAACAGGGGCCGTCCGAGCAGTACGTC. This codes for CASTEQGPSEQYV.

In its sample, this clone was seen a few times. The chain has TRBV2 and TRBJ2-7; 8 bases line up with TRBD2. The CDR3 contains 13 residues. CDR1 SNHLY and CDR2 FYNNEI come from the germline V gene. V lost 8 bases, J lost 4 bases, and 7 bases stayed unmatched. CDR3 DNA sequence: TGTGCCAGCGACACGAGCGGGAGTTACGAGCAGTACGTC. It translates to CASDTSGSYEQYV.

This clone was found a few times. The gene calls are TRBV11-1 and TRBJ2-7; 8 positions match TRBD2. V trimming: 5 bases; J trimming: 4 bases; junction bases outside the gene matches: 7. The CDR3 totals 14 residues. The germline gives CDR1 SGHAT, CDR2 FQDESV (reference sequence). The DNA of the CDR3 is TGTGCCAGCAGCCTTAGCGGGACTTTTTACGAGCAGTACGTC. Protein: CASSLSGTFYEQYV.

V is TRBV27 and J is TRBJ2-4; a weak D match, TRBD1 (5 bases). Trimming removed 3 bases from V and 6 bases from J, with 24 bases in between. The CDR3 loop spans 18 amino acids. In germline, CDR1 is MNHEY, CDR2 SMNVEV (reference sequence). DNA for the CDR3: TGTGCCAGCAGTTTCTCCTGGTTTCGCGAGGACAACCTAAACATTCAGTACTTC. It is translated as CASSFSWFREDNLNIQYF.

V and J are TRBV5-1 and TRBJ2-5; TRBD2 agrees at 10 bases. The CDR3 runs to 17 residues. The V gene's germline CDR1 is SGHRS and CDR2 YFSETQ. With V trimmed by 4 bases and J by 5 bases, 14 bases remained unmatched. For the CDR3, the DNA is TGCGCCAGCAGCATGGCCCAGCTAGCGGGAGCGCAGGAGACCCAGTACTTC. Residues: CASSMAQLAGAQETQYF.

The chain couples TRBV2 to TRBJ2-3, with 11 bases that match TRBD2. The length of the CDR3 is 15 residues. The V gene's germline CDR1 is SNHLY and CDR2 FYNNEI. J lost 4 bases, V lost 6 bases, and 6 bases had no gene match. CDR3 sequence: CASSETSGSADTQYF. As DNA, the CDR3 is TGTGCCAGCAGCGAAACTAGCGGGAGCGCAGATACGCAGTATTTT.

This clone was counted ten times or more. The chain combines TRBV5-1 with TRBJ1-5; D gene unclear. The CDR3 has 15 residues. The V end lost 0 bases, the J end lost 4 bases, and 11 bases lay between the germline ends. Germline V lookup: CDR1 SGHRS, CDR2 YFSETQ. CDR3 sequence reads: CASSLDGSPNQPQHF. The CDR3, as DNA: TGCGCCAGCAGCTTGGACGGGTCCCCAAATCAGCCCCAGCATTTT.

The chain employs TRBV5-1 and TRBJ1-1; no clear D. The germline CDR1 and CDR2 sequences are SGHRS and YFSETQ. The CDR3 is made up of 14 amino acids. Trimming cost V 4 bases and J 5 bases, with 15 bases left between them. CDR3 loop: CASSPAQQRTEAFF. The CDR3 DNA is TGCGCCAGCAGCCCTGCTCAGCAGAGGACTGAAGCTTTCTTT.

This clone showed up many times. The CDR3 region has the DNA TGTGCCAGCAGTTTGTCAGGGGGGAACATTCAGTACTTC. This translates into CASSLSGGNIQYF. V gene TRBV28 combines with J gene TRBJ2-4, with D possibly TRBD1 on 7 matching bases. Germline lookup yields CDR1 MDHEN and CDR2 SYDVKM. The CDR3 totals 13 residues. Deletions cut 3 bases from V and 7 bases from J, with 10 bases between.

This sequence joins TRBV25-1 and TRBJ2-1, with no clear D. Germline V gene sequence: CDR1 MGHDK, CDR2 SYGVNS. V was cut by 5 bases and J by 10 bases, with 12 bases left in between. The CDR3 contains 12 residues. The DNA of the CDR3 is TGTGCCAGCAGTACGACTTTGGCCGAGCAGTTCTTC. It encodes CASSTTLAEQFF. The full variable domain, with the rest looked up from reference TRBV25-1 and TRBJ2-1, is EADIYQTPRYLVIGTGKKITLECSQTMGHDKMYWYQQDPGMELHLIHYSYGVNSTEKGDLSSESTVSRIRTEHFPLTLESARPSHTSQYLCASSTTLAEQFFGPGTRLTVL.

This rearrangement joins TRBV5-1 to TRBJ1-4; 7 nucleotides align to TRBD1. The germline V gene has CDR1 SGHRS and CDR2 YFSETQ. With V trimmed by 4 bases and J by 0 bases, 6 bases remained unmatched. The CDR3 loop spans 16 amino acids. The CDR3 region has the DNA TGCGCCAGCAGCCCCGGGACAGTTTCAACTAATGAAAAACTGTTTTTT. This gives the protein CASSPGTVSTNEKLFF. The complete variable domain, with remaining parts taken from reference TRBV5-1 and TRBJ1-4, reads KAGVTQTPRYLIKTRGQQVTLSCSPISGHRSVSWYQQTPGQGLQFLFEYFSETQRNKGNFPGRFSGRQFSNSRSEMNVSTLELGDSALYLCASSPGTVSTNEKLFFGSGTQLSVL.

This clone was detected a few times. The chain links TRBV5-4 to TRBJ1-3; D gene unclear. Trimming took 1 base from V and 2 from J, leaving 13 bases between them. The length of the CDR3 is 16 residues. Germline V CDR1 and CDR2: SGHNT, YYREEE (reference sequence). CDR3 sequence: CASSLSSHGTGNTIYF. CDR3 bases: TGTGCCAGCAGCTTGTCTTCTCACGGGACTGGAAACACCATATATTTT.

There are a few counts of this clone. V and J are TRBV7-2 and TRBJ1-2, with 10 bases that match TRBD1. There are 14 residues in the CDR3. CDR1 and CDR2 (germline): SGHTA, FQGNSA. V dropped 5 bases and J dropped 6; count of bases not matched to a gene: 6. Here the CDR3 reads CASSPGTGEDGYTF. In DNA, the CDR3 is TGTGCCAGCAGCCCGGGGACAGGGGAAGATGGCTACACCTTC.

The chain couples TRBV7-2 to TRBJ2-1; no clear D. The CDR3 has 14 residues. V lost 6 bases, J lost 0 bases, and 9 bases lay in between. Germline V CDR1 and CDR2: SGHTA, FQGNSA. CDR3 nucleotide sequence: TGTGCCAGCAGTGTCGGTCGCTCCTACAATGAGCAGTTCTTC. Translation gives CASSVGRSYNEQFF. The variable domain in full, with the rest retrieved from reference TRBV7-2 and TRBJ2-1, is GAGVSQSPSNKVTEKGKDVELRCDPISGHTALYWYRQSLGQGLEFLIYFQGNSAPDKSGLPSDRFSAERTGGSVSTLTIQRTQQEDSAVYLCASSVGRSYNEQFFGPGTRLTVL.

At least ten counts were recorded for this clone. The germline gene is not matched at one end of the junction; a read error may be the cause. The V gene is TRBV7-7, the J gene TRBJ2-1, with 7 bases fitting TRBD2. Germline CDR1 and CDR2: SSHAT and FNYEAQ (reference sequence). The CDR3 loop spans 14 amino acids. CDR3 amino acids: CASSLSGSGNEQFF. DNA for the CDR3: TGTGCTAGCAGCCTTAGCGGGTCGGGCAATGAGCAGTTCTTC.

This clone appeared a few times. The CDR3 loop reads CSVENPSGSYEQFF. DNA for the CDR3: TGCAGCGTTGAAAACCCGAGCGGGAGCTATGAGCAGTTCTTC. The chain employs TRBV29-1 and TRBJ2-1; 8 positions agree with TRBD2. Per the germline V gene, CDR1 is SQVTM and CDR2 is ANQGSEA. The CDR3 sequence is 14 residues long. Trimming took 2 bases from V and 8 from J; bases not matched to a gene: 8.

This clone was seen a handful of times. The chain recombines TRBV4-1 with TRBJ1-5; the D gene is possibly TRBD1 (5 bases). CDR1 is MGHRA, CDR2 YSYEKL, per germline. Trimming took off 0 bases at V and 8 bases at J, with 14 bases between the two ends. CDR3 length: 15 amino acids. The CDR3 sequence: CASSQERGPRKPQHF. DNA of the CDR3: TGCGCCAGCAGCCAAGAAAGGGGTCCCAGGAAGCCCCAGCATTTT.

The chain uses TRBV28 and TRBJ2-5, with 7 bases that match TRBD2. This CDR3 has 16 amino acids. Trimming removed 3 bases from V and 5 bases from J; junction bases left unmatched: 12. Germline V gives CDR1 MDHEN, CDR2 SYDVKM. DNA of the CDR3: TGTGCCAGCAGTTTGGAAGCGGGGCTCGACGGGGAGACCCAGTACTTC. It yields the protein CASSLEAGLDGETQYF.